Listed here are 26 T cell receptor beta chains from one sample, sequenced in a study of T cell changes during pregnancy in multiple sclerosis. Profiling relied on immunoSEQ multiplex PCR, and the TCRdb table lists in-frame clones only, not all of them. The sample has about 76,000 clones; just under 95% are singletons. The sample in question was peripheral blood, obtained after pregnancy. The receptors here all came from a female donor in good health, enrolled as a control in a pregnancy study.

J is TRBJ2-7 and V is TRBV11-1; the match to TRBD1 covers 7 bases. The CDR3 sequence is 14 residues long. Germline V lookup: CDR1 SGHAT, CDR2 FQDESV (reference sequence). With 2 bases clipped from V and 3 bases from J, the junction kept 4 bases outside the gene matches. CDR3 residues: CASSLRGQIYEQYF. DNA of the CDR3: TGTGCCAGCAGCTTACGGGGACAGATCTACGAGCAGTACTTC. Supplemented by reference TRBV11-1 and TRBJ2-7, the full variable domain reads EAEVAQSPRYKITEKSQAVAFWCDPISGHATLYWYRQILGQGPELLVQFQDESVVDDSQLPKDRFSAERLKGVDSTLKIQPAELGDSAMYLCASSLRGQIYEQYFGPGTRLTVT.

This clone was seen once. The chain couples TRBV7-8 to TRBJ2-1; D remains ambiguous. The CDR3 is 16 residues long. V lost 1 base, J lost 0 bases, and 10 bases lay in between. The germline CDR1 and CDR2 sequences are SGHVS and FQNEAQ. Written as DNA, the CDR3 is TGTGCCAGCAGCTTAGGTTTCCGGAGCTCCTACAATGAGCAGTTCTTC. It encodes CASSLGFRSSYNEQFF.

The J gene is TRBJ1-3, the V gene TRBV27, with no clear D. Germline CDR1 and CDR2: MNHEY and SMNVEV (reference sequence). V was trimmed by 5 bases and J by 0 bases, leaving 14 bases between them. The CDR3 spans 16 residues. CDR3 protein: CASSTLDGSSGNTIYF. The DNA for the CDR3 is TGTGCCAGCAGTACCCTGGACGGGAGCTCTGGAAACACCATATATTTT.

The CDR3 nucleotides are TGTGCCAGTAGGCCCCAGGGGATCGCTGGAAACACCATATATTTT. Amino acid sequence: CASRPQGIAGNTIYF. The chain combines TRBV19 with TRBJ1-3, with D maybe TRBD1 (6 bases). Trimming removed 6 bases at V and 2 bases at J, with 14 bases between. Germline CDR1 is LNHDA and CDR2 is SQIVND (reference sequence). CDR3 length equals 15 residues. Together with reference TRBV19 and TRBJ1-3, the CDR3 gives the full variable domain: DGGITQSPKYLFRKEGQNVTLSCEQNLNHDAMYWYRQDPGQGLRLIYYSQIVNDFQKGDIAEGYSVSREKKESFPLTVTSAQKNPTAFYLCASRPQGIAGNTIYFGEGSWLTVV.

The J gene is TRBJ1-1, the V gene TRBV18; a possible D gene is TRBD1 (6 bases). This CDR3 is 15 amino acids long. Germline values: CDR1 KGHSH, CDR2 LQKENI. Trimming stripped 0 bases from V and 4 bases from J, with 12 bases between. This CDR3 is CASSPPPGVSTEAFF. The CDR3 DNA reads TGTGCCAGCTCACCACCTCCAGGGGTAAGCACTGAAGCTTTCTTT.

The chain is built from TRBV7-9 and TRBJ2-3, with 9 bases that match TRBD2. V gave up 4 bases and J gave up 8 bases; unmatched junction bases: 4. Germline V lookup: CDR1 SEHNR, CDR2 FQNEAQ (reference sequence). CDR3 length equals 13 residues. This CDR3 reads CASSSSGEGTQYF. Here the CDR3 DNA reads TGTGCCAGCAGCTCTAGCGGGGAGGGTACGCAGTATTTT. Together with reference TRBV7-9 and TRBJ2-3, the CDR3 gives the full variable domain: DTGVSQNPRHKITKRGQNVTFRCDPISEHNRLYWYRQTLGQGPEFLTYFQNEAQLEKSRLLSDRFSAERPKGSFSTLEIQRTEQGDSAMYLCASSSSGEGTQYFGPGTRLTVL.

CDR3 in amino acids: CASSHERGVSDTQYF. CDR3 coding DNA: TGTGCCAGCTCACATGAGCGGGGGGTGTCCGATACGCAGTATTTT. This rearrangement joins TRBV18 to TRBJ2-3; 9 bases line up with TRBD2. The CDR3 length is 15 residues. J was trimmed by 6 bases and V by 4 bases; bases with no gene match: 8. Germline CDR1 KGHSH, CDR2 LQKENI.

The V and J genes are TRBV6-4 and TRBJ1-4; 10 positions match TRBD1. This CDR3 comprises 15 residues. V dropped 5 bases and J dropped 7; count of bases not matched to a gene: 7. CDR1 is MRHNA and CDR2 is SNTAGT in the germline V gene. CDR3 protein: CASSNDRGRAEKLFF. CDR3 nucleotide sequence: TGTGCCAGCAGTAATGACAGGGGGCGCGCTGAAAAACTGTTTTTT.

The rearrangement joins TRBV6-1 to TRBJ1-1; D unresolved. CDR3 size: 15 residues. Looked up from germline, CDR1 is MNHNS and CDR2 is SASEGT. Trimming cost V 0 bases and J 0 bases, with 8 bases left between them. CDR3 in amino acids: CASSEARPMNTEAFF. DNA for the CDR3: TGTGCCAGCAGTGAAGCGCGGCCGATGAACACTGAAGCTTTCTTT.

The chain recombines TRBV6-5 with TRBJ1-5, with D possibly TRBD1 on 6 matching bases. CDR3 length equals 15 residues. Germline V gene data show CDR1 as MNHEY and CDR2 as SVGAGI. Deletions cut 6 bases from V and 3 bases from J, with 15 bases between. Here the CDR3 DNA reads TGTGCCAGCAGGGCCCGACAGGCCAACAATCAGCCCCAGCATTTT. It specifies CASRARQANNQPQHF.

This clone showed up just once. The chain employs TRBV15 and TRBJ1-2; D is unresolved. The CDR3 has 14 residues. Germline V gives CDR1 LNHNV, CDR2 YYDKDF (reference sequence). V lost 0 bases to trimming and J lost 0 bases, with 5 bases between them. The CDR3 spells CATSRDSTNYGYTF. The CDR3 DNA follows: TGTGCCACCAGCAGAGATAGCACTAACTATGGCTACACCTTC. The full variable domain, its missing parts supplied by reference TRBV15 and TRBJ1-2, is DAMVIQNPRYQVTQFGKPVTLSCSQTLNHNVMYWYQQKSSQAPKLLFHYYDKDFNNEADTPDNFQSRRPNTSFCFLDIRSPGLGDTAMYLCATSRDSTNYGYTFGSGTRLTVV.

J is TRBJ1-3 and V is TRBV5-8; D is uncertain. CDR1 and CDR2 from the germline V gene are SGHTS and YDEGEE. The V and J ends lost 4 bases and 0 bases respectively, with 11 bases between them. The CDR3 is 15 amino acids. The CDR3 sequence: CASSHSVHSGNTIYF. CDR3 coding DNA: TGTGCCAGCAGCCATAGTGTCCACTCTGGAAACACCATATATTTT.

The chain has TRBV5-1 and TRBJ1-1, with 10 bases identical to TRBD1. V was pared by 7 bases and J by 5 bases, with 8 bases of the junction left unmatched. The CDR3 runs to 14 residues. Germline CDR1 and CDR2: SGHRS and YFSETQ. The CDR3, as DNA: TGCGCCAGCTCTGGGACAGGGGTGGGTACTGAAGCTTTCTTT. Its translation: CASSGTGVGTEAFF.

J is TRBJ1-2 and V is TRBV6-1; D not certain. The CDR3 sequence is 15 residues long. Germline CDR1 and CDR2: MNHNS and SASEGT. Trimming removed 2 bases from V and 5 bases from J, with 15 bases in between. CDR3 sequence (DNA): TGTGCCAGCAGTGAAAGGTGGTCCTCGGGTTATGGCTACACCTTC. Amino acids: CASSERWSSGYGYTF.

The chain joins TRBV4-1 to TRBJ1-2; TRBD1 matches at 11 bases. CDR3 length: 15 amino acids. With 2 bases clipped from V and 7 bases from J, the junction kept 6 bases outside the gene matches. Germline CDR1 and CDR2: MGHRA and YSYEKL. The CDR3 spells CASSQIGQGAGGYTF. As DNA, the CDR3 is TGCGCCAGCAGCCAAATAGGACAGGGGGCAGGTGGCTACACCTTC.

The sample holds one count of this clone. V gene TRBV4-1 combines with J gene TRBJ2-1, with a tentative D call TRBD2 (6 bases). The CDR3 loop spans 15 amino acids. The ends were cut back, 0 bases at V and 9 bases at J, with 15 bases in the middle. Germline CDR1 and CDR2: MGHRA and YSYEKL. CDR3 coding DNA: TGCGCCAGCAGCCAAGAAGGTAGCGGAGACGGTGAGCAGTTCTTC. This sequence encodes CASSQEGSGDGEQFF.

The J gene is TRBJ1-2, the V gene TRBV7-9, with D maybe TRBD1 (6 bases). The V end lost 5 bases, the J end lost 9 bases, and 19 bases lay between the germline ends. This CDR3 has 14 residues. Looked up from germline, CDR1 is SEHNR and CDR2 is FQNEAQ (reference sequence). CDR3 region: CASSQQGGGQRYTF. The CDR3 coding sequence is TGTGCCAGCAGCCAACAGGGCGGGGGGCAGCGCTACACCTTC.

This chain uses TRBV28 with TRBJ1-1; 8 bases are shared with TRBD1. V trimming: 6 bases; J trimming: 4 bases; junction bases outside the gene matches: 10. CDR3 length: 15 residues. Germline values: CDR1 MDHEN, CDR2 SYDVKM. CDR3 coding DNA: TGTGCCAGCAGCCTAACGGGCACAGGGGGCACTGAAGCTTTCTTT. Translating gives CASSLTGTGGTEAFF.

CDR3 in amino acids: CSADIDQDRFNGYTF. CDR3 nucleotides: TGCAGCGCCGACATTGATCAAGACAGGTTCAATGGCTACACCTTC. The V call is TRBV29-1, the J call TRBJ1-2, with D perhaps matching TRBD1 (6 bases). Germline-derived CDR1 and CDR2 are SQVTM and ANQGSEA. The V end lost 7 bases, the J end lost 6 bases, and 24 bases lay between the germline ends. The CDR3 runs to 15 residues.

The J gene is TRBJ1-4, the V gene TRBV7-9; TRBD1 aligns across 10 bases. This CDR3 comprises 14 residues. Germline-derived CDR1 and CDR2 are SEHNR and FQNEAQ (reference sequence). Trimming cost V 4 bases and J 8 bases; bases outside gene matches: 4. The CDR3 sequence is CASSWDRGGEKLFF. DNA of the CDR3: TGTGCCAGCAGCTGGGACAGGGGTGGGGAAAAACTGTTTTTT.

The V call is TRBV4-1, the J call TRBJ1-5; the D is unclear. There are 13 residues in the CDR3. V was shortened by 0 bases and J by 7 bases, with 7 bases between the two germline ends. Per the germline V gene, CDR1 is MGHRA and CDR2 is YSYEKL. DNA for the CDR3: TGCGCCAGCAGCCAAGATCGAGTCCAGCCCCAGCATTTT. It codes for CASSQDRVQPQHF.

CDR3 in DNA: TGCGCCAGCAGCTGGGAAGGGGGCCCTGGGGCCAACGTCCTGACTTTC. This sequence encodes CASSWEGGPGANVLTF. The gene calls are TRBV5-1 and TRBJ2-6, with TRBD1 matching 7 bases. The CDR3 extends over 16 amino acids. Germline trimming cut 3 bases from V and 2 bases from J; bases unmatched to any gene: 5. Germline-derived CDR1 and CDR2 are SGHRS and YFSETQ.

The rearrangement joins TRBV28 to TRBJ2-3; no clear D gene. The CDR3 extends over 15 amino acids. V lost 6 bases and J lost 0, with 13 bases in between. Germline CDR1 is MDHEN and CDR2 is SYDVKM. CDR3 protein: CASRISWASTDTQYF. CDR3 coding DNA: TGTGCCAGCAGAATTTCCTGGGCCAGCACAGATACGCAGTATTTT.

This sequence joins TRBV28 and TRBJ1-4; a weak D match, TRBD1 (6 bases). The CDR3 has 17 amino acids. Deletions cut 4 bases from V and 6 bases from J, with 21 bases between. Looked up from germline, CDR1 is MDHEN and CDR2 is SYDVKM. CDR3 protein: CASSSTAGARFDEKLFF. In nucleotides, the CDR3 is TGTGCCAGCAGTTCCACGGCAGGGGCCCGGTTCGATGAAAAACTGTTTTTT. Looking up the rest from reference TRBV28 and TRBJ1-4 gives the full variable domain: DVKVTQSSRYLVKRTGEKVFLECVQDMDHENMFWYRQDPGLGLRLIYFSYDVKMKEKGDIPEGYSVSREKKERFSLILESASTNQTSMYLCASSSTAGARFDEKLFFGSGTQLSVL.

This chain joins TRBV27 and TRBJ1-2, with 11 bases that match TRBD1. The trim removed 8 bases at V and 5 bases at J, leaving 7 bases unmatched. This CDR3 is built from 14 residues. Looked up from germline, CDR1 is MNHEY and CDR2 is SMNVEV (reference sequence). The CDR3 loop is CASGGQGEEYGYTF. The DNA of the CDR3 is TGTGCCAGCGGGGGACAGGGGGAGGAGTATGGCTACACCTTC.

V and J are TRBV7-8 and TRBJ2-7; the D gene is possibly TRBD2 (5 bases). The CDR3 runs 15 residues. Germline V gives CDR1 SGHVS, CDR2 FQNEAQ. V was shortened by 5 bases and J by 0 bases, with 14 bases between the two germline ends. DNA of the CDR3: TGTGCCAGCAGCCCGAGAAGCGGACCCTCCTACGAGCAGTACTTC. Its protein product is CASSPRSGPSYEQYF. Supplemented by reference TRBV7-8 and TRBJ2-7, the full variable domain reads GAGVSQSPRYKVAKRGQDVALRCDPISGHVSLFWYQQALGQGPEFLTYFQNEAQLDKSGLPSDRFFAERPEGSVSTLKIQRTQQEDSAVYLCASSPRSGPSYEQYFGPGTRLTVT.